The rows below give T cell receptor beta chains drawn from one sample of a study of technical replicates of blood from a few donors. Clones were sequenced by immunoSEQ multiplex PCR, and TCRdb holds only the in-frame ones, with some missing. The profile shows about 83,000 clones, around 94% of them singletons. Material for sequencing was T cells isolated from PBMCs. The receptors were sampled from a human donor in good health. Both conserved end residues are part of each CDR3. Fields, in order: J gene, V gene, clone size, D gene, CDR3 DNA, CDR3 protein. The D gene is left open where the match is weak. Clone size is not always given. Where it is, it says once, few, many or a class for expanded clones.

j_gene: TRBJ2-7
v_gene: TRBV12-5
abundance: once
d_gene: TRBD1
CDR3nt: TGTGCTAGTGGTCCGGGGGACAGGGGAGCCTACGAGCAGTACTTC
CDR3aa: CASGPGDRGAYEQYF

j_gene: TRBJ2-7
v_gene: TRBV29-1
abundance: .
d_gene: TRBD1
CDR3nt: TGCAGCGCCGGGACCGTTGGGACAGGGTTACACGAGCAGTACTTC
CDR3aa: CSAGTVGTGLHEQYF

j_gene: TRBJ2-2
v_gene: TRBV18
abundance: .
d_gene: .
CDR3nt: TGTGCCAGCTCACCCGACAGGACCGGGGAGCTGTTTTTT
CDR3aa: CASSPDRTGELFF

j_gene: TRBJ2-7
v_gene: TRBV28
abundance: .
d_gene: .
CDR3nt: TGTGCCAGCAGTTTTTCCCACCGTCCGGGGGACAGCACCTACGAGCAGTACTTC
CDR3aa: CASSFSHRPGDSTYEQYF

j_gene: TRBJ2-7
v_gene: TRBV11-2
abundance: .
d_gene: TRBD1
CDR3nt: TGTGCCAGCAGCCCTGACAGGGGTTTTACCTACGAGCAGTACTTC
CDR3aa: CASSPDRGFTYEQYF

j_gene: TRBJ2-4
v_gene: TRBV6-1
abundance: .
d_gene: TRBD1
CDR3nt: TGTGCCAGCAGTGGAGGATGGGACAGGGGGCGTTTTCGGGACATTCAGTACTTC
CDR3aa: CASSGGWDRGRFRDIQYF

j_gene: TRBJ2-7
v_gene: TRBV5-1
abundance: .
d_gene: TRBD2
CDR3nt: TGCGCCAGCAGCTCTAGCGGGAGGGCCTACGAGCAGTACTTC
CDR3aa: CASSSSGRAYEQYF

j_gene: TRBJ1-6
v_gene: TRBV10-1
abundance: few
d_gene: .
CDR3nt: TGCGCCAGCAGCAGCTCTAAGGGGTCACCCCTCCACTTT
CDR3aa: CASSSSKGSPLHF

j_gene: TRBJ2-7
v_gene: TRBV6-6
abundance: .
d_gene: TRBD2
CDR3nt: TGTGCCAGCAGCCCCATTTCTAGCGGGCCGAGGGAGCAGTACTTC
CDR3aa: CASSPISSGPREQYF

j_gene: TRBJ1-2
v_gene: TRBV6-5
abundance: once
d_gene: TRBD1
CDR3nt: TGTGCCAGCAGTTACGGGGACAGGCCCTATGGCTACACCTTC
CDR3aa: CASSYGDRPYGYTF

j_gene: TRBJ2-1
v_gene: TRBV9
abundance: .
d_gene: TRBD2
CDR3nt: TGTGCCAGCAGCGTAGACCTAAGCGGGGGGGCGCGAAGAACCTACAATGAGCAGTTCTTC
CDR3aa: CASSVDLSGGARRTYNEQFF

j_gene: TRBJ2-7
v_gene: TRBV30
abundance: .
d_gene: TRBD2
CDR3nt: TGTGCCTGGAAATTAAGACTTCCGGGACTAGCGGACATTCCCAGCTACGAGCAGTACTTC
CDR3aa: CAWKLRLPGLADIPSYEQYF

j_gene: TRBJ1-6
v_gene: TRBV11-2
abundance: .
d_gene: TRBD1
CDR3nt: TGTGCCAGCAGCTTACCCGGGACAGGGGGTCTTAATTCACCCCTCCACTTT
CDR3aa: CASSLPGTGGLNSPLHF

j_gene: TRBJ2-7
v_gene: TRBV6-5
abundance: .
d_gene: TRBD2
CDR3nt: TGTGCCAGCAGTTACGCCGGGACTAGCGCCTACGAGCAGTACTTC
CDR3aa: CASSYAGTSAYEQYF

j_gene: TRBJ2-1
v_gene: TRBV28
abundance: .
d_gene: .
CDR3nt: TGTGCCAGCAGCCCCAACGGGAGCGGATACAATGAGCAGTTCTTC
CDR3aa: CASSPNGSGYNEQFF

j_gene: TRBJ2-7
v_gene: TRBV5-1
abundance: .
d_gene: TRBD1
CDR3nt: TGCGCCAGCAGCCTGGGGGGACAGGGGGACGACGAGCAGTACTTC
CDR3aa: CASSLGGQGDDEQYF

j_gene: TRBJ2-7
v_gene: TRBV6-1
abundance: .
d_gene: .
CDR3nt: TGTGCCAGCACCCTGGGGCGATACGAGCAGTACTTC
CDR3aa: CASTLGRYEQYF

j_gene: TRBJ2-1
v_gene: TRBV4-1
abundance: few
d_gene: TRBD2
CDR3nt: TGCGCCAGCAGCCAAGGGGCACTAAAGCGGGAGGGCCGTCATGAGCAGTTCTTC
CDR3aa: CASSQGALKREGRHEQFF

j_gene: TRBJ2-7
v_gene: TRBV2
abundance: .
d_gene: .
CDR3nt: TGTGCCAGCAGAGAGGGGGTGCAGTACTTC
CDR3aa: CASREGVQYF

j_gene: TRBJ1-6
v_gene: TRBV5-8
abundance: .
d_gene: TRBD1
CDR3nt: TGTGCCAGCAGCTTGATCGCGACAGGGGGCGAAGAGTCACCCCTCCACTTT
CDR3aa: CASSLIATGGEESPLHF

j_gene: TRBJ2-1
v_gene: TRBV5-6
abundance: once
d_gene: .
CDR3nt: TGTGCCAGCAGCTTGGTCCAATCCTACAATGAGCAGTTCTTC
CDR3aa: CASSLVQSYNEQFF

j_gene: TRBJ1-1
v_gene: TRBV7-9
abundance: .
d_gene: .
CDR3nt: TGTGCCAGCAGCGCACAGGGAATTACAGCTTTCTTT
CDR3aa: CASSAQGITAFF